Listed below are T cell receptor beta chains from one sample, sequenced in a study of T cells in Graves' hyperthyroidism and ophthalmopathy. One entry per CDR3 protein results from TCRdb running MiXCR on the multiplex PCR reads. Of roughly 380,000 distinct CDR3 sequences listed, more than 11% are singletons. Sequenced sample: blood. The receptor source for this set is a woman between 55 and 75 years old with Graves' hyperthyroidism. CDR3s include the opening cysteine and the closing phenylalanine or tryptophan. D genes are given only for firm matches. Only part of the rows carry a size: once, few, many, or a class if the clone is expanded.

V: TRBV18; size: many; D: NA; J: TRBJ2-7; length: 14; CDR3: CASSPRESSYEQYF; DNA: TGTGCCAGCTCCCCTAGGGAGAGCTCCTACGAGCAGTACTTC
V: TRBV5-5; size: NA; D: NA; J: TRBJ2-2; length: 16; CDR3: CASSYLAAPNTGELFF; DNA: TGTGCCAGCAGTTACTTAGCGGCTCCGAACACCGGGGAGCTGTTTTTT
V: TRBV4-1; size: few; D: NA; J: TRBJ1-2; length: 15; CDR3: CASSQPGARPDGYTF; DNA: TGCGCCAGCAGCCAGCCCGGGGCCCGACCGGATGGCTACACCTTC
V: TRBV19; size: NA; D: NA; J: TRBJ1-2; length: 15; CDR3: CASSTSRVTSYGYTF; DNA: TGTGCCAGTAGTACCTCCAGGGTGACATCTTATGGCTACACCTTC
V: TRBV11-1; size: NA; D: NA; J: TRBJ1-2; length: 13; CDR3: CASSPNSGDGYTF; DNA: TGTGCCAGCAGCCCCAATTCAGGCGACGGCTACACCTTC
V: TRBV7-9; size: few; D: NA; J: TRBJ1-1; length: 16; CDR3: CASSLGGLHGDTEAFF; DNA: TGTGCCAGCAGCTTAGGTGGGCTACACGGGGACACTGAAGCTTTCTTT
V: TRBV27; size: many; D: NA; J: TRBJ2-7; length: 15; CDR3: CASSFGRGDLNEQYF; DNA: TGTGCCAGCAGTTTCGGCAGGGGCGACCTGAACGAGCAGTACTTC
V: TRBV10-3; size: NA; D: TRBD2; J: TRBJ2-7; length: 13; CDR3: CAVSGTSSYEQYF; DNA: TGTGCCGTAAGCGGGACTAGCTCCTACGAGCAGTACTTC
V: TRBV12-3/TRBV12-4; size: many; D: TRBD2; J: TRBJ2-2; length: 17; CDR3: CASSLGGTSGFTGELFF; DNA: TGTGCCAGCAGTTTAGGTGGGACTAGCGGGTTCACCGGGGAGCTGTTTTTT
V: TRBV4-1; size: NA; D: NA; J: TRBJ1-4; length: 15; CDR3: CASSQVGATNEKLFF; DNA: TGTGCTAGCAGCCAAGTTGGGGCGACTAATGAAAAACTGTTTTTT
V: TRBV24-1; size: many; D: NA; J: TRBJ2-3; length: 16; CDR3: CATSDSSGLGTDTQYF; DNA: TGTGCCACCAGTGATTCCTCAGGGTTGGGTACAGATACGCAGTATTTT
V: TRBV5-1; size: many; D: NA; J: TRBJ2-7; length: 14; CDR3: CASSAGTPSYEQYF; DNA: TGCGCCAGCAGCGCCGGGACGCCTTCCTACGAGCAGTACTTC
V: TRBV18; size: many; D: TRBD1; J: TRBJ2-5; length: 13; CDR3: CASSTGGEETQYF; DNA: TGTGCCAGCTCAACAGGGGGCGAAGAGACCCAGTACTTC
V: TRBV19; size: many; D: NA; J: TRBJ1-1; length: 14; CDR3: CASSISGHSTEAFF; DNA: TGTGCCAGTAGTATTTCCGGGCATAGCACTGAAGCTTTCTTT
V: TRBV12-3/TRBV12-4; size: many; D: NA; J: TRBJ2-1; length: 15; CDR3: CASSLIYGGYNEQFF; DNA: TGTGCCAGCAGTTTGATATACGGAGGATACAATGAGCAGTTCTTC
V: TRBV30; size: few; D: TRBD1; J: TRBJ1-5; length: 12; CDR3: CAWDREGQPQHF; DNA: TGTGCCTGGGACAGGGAGGGTCAGCCCCAGCATTTT
V: TRBV20-1; size: many; D: NA; J: TRBJ2-7; length: 12; CDR3: CSAGDLNGEQYF; DNA: TGCAGTGCTGGGGACTTAAACGGCGAGCAGTACTTC
V: TRBV6-1; size: many; D: NA; J: TRBJ1-1; length: 14; CDR3: CASSIQGMSTEAFF; DNA: TGTGCCAGCAGTATACAGGGTATGAGCACTGAAGCTTTCTTT
V: TRBV12-3/TRBV12-4; size: many; D: TRBD1; J: TRBJ2-1; length: 15; CDR3: CASTGGRNLYNEQFF; DNA: TGTGCCAGCACAGGGGGCCGCAATCTCTACAATGAGCAGTTCTTC
V: TRBV20-1; size: NA; D: TRBD2; J: TRBJ2-2; length: 17; CDR3: CSARDRASGRNTGELFF; DNA: TGCAGTGCTAGAGATCGGGCTAGCGGAAGGAACACCGGGGAGCTGTTTTTT
V: TRBV27; size: NA; D: NA; J: TRBJ2-1; length: 16; CDR3: CASSATGTTSYNEQFF; DNA: TGTGCCAGCAGTGCGACCGGGACGACCTCCTACAATGAGCAGTTCTTC
V: TRBV19; size: NA; D: NA; J: TRBJ2-3; length: 13; CDR3: CASSMRGTDTQYF; DNA: TGTGCCAGTAGTATGCGGGGCACAGATACGCAGTATTTT
V: TRBV20-1; size: NA; D: NA; J: TRBJ1-4; length: 14; CDR3: CSARDGGGNERLFF; DNA: TGCAGTGCTAGAGACGGGGGAGGGAATGAAAGACTGTTTTTT